This T cell receptor (beta chain) was identified in a study of shared clonotypes between healthy human individuals. Study conclusions and caveats: Sampling was confined to blood; repertoires within tissues likely differ.

The study drew all its donors from Caucasian adults living in Nashville, Tennessee. Regarding this clone: The antigen remains unidentified.

The genomic DNA of each subset was split evenly across several immunoSEQ plates. Under the authors' procedure: Junction-only sequences produced by ImmunoSEQ had no quality scores, so filtering differed. Libraries were prepared by immunoSEQ multiplex PCR; TCRdb keeps only in-frame clonotypes and omits some of them. That table gives V, J and clone size, and the DNA gave D and trimming. This sample yields 2.5 million or so clones, of which roughly nine tenths are seen a single time; roughly 0.14% belongs to the top ten. Sequenced sample: naive CD4+ T cells sorted from blood. Subset specified: CD45RA+ positively selected. This receptor was taken from a young man in good health.

CDR3 sequence (DNA): TGTGCCAGCAGTTTGTCGGACAGGGGACGGGGTTTGACTTTCTTT. Translated, it gives CASSLSDRGRGLTFF. The rearrangement joins TRBV28 to TRBJ1-1, with 9 bases identical to TRBD1. Germline V gives CDR1 MDHEN, CDR2 SYDVKM. Trimming took 3 bases from V and 12 from J; bases not matched to a gene: 14. There are 15 residues in the CDR3. Combining the CDR3 with reference TRBV28 and TRBJ1-1 gives the whole variable domain DVKVTQSSRYLVKRTGEKVFLECVQDMDHENMFWYRQDPGLGLRLIYFSYDVKMKEKGDIPEGYSVSREKKERFSLILESASTNQTSMYLCASSLSDRGRGLTFFGQGTRLTVV.